This T cell receptor (beta chain) was observed in a study of PD-1 blockade in classical Hodgkin lymphoma. As for time point: newly diagnosed, previously untreated cHL patient sample. Comparators were PBMCs taken from newly diagnosed, untreated classical Hodgkin lymphoma. Method: immunoSEQ multiplex PCR; TCRdb's copy keeps in-frame clones and lacks some. The table includes about 46,000 clones, roughly 90% detected once. Notes on the study in general: Nothing has yet pinned down what causes the repertoire differences, possibly disease activity or prior therapy. The study reported lower baseline TCR diversity in newly diagnosed patients than in healthy donors.

As concerns this clone: Its antigen is not known.

The receptor comes from a human donor with classical Hodgkin lymphoma. The sequenced sample was peripheral blood mononuclear cells (PBMCs).

The CDR3 here is CASRESGSHHYGYTF. CDR3 DNA: TGTGCCAGCAGAGAGTCCGGGAGCCACCACTATGGCTACACCTTC. The chain uses TRBV6-5 and TRBJ1-2; D is undetermined. The germline V and J ends were trimmed by 6 bases and 3 bases, with 17 bases remaining between them. Germline values: CDR1 MNHEY, CDR2 SVGAGI. The CDR3 runs 15 residues.